Below, one T cell receptor (beta chain) is given with its context. Antigen specificity is unknown. 60 Vbeta and 13 Jbeta primers were used in PCR. As handled by the study authors: A later analysis counted 70 million to 85 million unique TCR beta chains, about 10 million shared. Clones were sequenced by immunoSEQ multiplex PCR, and TCRdb holds only the in-frame ones, with some missing. V, J and clone size derive from that table, while D and trimming were established from the DNA sequence. The table records about 120,000 clones, roughly 67% of them present only once. The CDR3 spans 12 residues. The V gene lost 5 bases and the J gene lost 12 bases, with 15 bases spanning the gap. Germline V CDR1 and CDR2: SGHNT, YYREEE (reference sequence). These data come from a study of cytomegalovirus exposure and HLA in healthy donors. Study-wide results and caveats: Rarity characterized most TCR sequences, yet some public TCRs appeared in many donors. The CMV antigen specificity of a few CMV-associated chains was confirmed through in vitro analysis.

The TCR originated in a man aged 18 to 29 in good health and CMV-seropositive. The sample consisted of PBMCs. The genes are TRBV5-4 and TRBJ2-1; maybe TRBD2 (6 bases). Here the CDR3 reads CASSLDGGSQFF. CDR3 coding DNA: TGTGCCAGCAGTCTAGATGGGGGGTCGCAGTTCTTC.